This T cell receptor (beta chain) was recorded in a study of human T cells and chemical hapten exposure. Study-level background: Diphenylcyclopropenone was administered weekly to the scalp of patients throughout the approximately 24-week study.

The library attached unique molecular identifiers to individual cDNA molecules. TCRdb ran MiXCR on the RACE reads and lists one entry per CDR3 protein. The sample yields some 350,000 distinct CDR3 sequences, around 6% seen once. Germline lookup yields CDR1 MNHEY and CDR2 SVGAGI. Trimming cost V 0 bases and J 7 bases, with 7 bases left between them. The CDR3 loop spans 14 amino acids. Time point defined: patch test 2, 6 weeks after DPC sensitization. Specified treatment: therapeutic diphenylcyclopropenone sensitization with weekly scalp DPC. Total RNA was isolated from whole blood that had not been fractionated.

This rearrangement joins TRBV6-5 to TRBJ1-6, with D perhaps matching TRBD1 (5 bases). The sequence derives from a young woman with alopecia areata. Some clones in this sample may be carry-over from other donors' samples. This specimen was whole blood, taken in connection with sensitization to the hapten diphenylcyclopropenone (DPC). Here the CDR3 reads CASSYSQGNSPLHF. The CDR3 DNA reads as TGTGCCAGCAGTTACTCTCAGGGAAATTCACCCCTCCACTTT.